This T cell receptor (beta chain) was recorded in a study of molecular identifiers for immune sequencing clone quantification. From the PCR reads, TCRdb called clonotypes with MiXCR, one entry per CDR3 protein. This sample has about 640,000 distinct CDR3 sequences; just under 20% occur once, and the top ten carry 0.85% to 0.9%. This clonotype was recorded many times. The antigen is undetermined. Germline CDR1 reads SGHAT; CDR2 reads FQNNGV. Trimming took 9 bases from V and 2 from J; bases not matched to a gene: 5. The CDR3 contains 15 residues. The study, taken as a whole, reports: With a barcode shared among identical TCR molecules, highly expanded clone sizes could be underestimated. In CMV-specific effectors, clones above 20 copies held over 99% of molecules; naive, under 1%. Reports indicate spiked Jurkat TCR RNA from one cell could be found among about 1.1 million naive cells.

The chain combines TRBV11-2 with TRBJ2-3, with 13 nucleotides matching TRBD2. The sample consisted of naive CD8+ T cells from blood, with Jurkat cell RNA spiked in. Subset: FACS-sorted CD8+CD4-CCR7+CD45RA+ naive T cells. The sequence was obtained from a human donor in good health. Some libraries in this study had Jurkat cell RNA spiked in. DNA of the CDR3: TGTGCCAGTGGGACTAGCGGGATCCCCACAGATACGCAGTATTTT. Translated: CASGTSGIPTDTQYF.